Listed here is a single T cell receptor (beta chain). Its antigen specificity is not known. Per-nucleotide qualities are absent, and no much larger clonotype sits a single base away. The data are from a study of control samples from healthy donors and cancer patients (dated by TCRdb to 2020 to 2022). The library was produced with the immunoSEQ multiplex PCR assay. TCRdb stores this immuneACCESS table with in-frame sequences only. Part of the clones is absent; in the studies checked, under half of the shortfall reflects unresolved V genes, and no reason is known for the rest. The sample table shows roughly 20,000 clones, and roughly 80% are seen once. The ten biggest clones cover 29% of the sample. This TCR was sampled from a man aged 80 or over with head and neck cancer. Sequenced sample: PBMCs.

The nucleotides are TGTGCCAGCAGCCACGGGGGCTTGAGCACTGAAGCTTTCTTT. Its translation is CASSHGGLSTEAFF. The chain is assembled from TRBV3-1 (or the pseudogene TRBV3-2) and TRBJ1-1; matching of 6 bases hints at TRBD1 as the D gene. The germline V gene (reference sequence) provides CDR1 LGHDT and CDR2 YNNKEL. V and J lose 3 bases and 4 bases, and a span of 12 bases separates them. From the cysteine through the phenylalanine, the CDR3 covers 14 amino acids. The DNA shown is the 42-base CDR3, in frame from base 1.